Each of the 17 T cell receptor beta chains below was sequenced from the same sample in a study of blood T cell repertoires in COVID-19. TCRdb's table, derived via immunoSEQ multiplex PCR, lists solely in-frame clones and lacks some. The table lists 330,000 or so clones, more than 85% of them singletons. The sequenced sample was PBMCs or T cells enriched from blood (not recorded which). All receptors come from a woman in her 30s who had recovered from COVID-19.

The chain carries TRBV19 and TRBJ2-6, with 7 positions matching TRBD1. Per germline, CDR1 LNHDA and CDR2 SQIVND (reference sequence). The J segment lost 4 bases and the V segment lost 5 bases, leaving 5 bases of the junction unmatched. The CDR3 is made up of 15 amino acids. In DNA form, the CDR3 reads TGTGCCAGTAGTCTCCAGGGGGTCGGGGCCAACGTCCTGACTTTC. Translation gives CASSLQGVGANVLTF.

The rearrangement uses TRBV28 and TRBJ2-4; tentatively, D is TRBD2 (6 bases). The V end lost 6 bases, the J end lost 6 bases, and 15 bases lay between the germline ends. In germline, CDR1 is MDHEN, CDR2 SYDVKM. This CDR3 spans 14 amino acids. For the CDR3, the DNA is TGTGCCAGCAGCCCCCCGGGGAGGATAAACATTCAGTACTTC. This gives the protein CASSPPGRINIQYF.

This sequence joins TRBV7-8 and TRBJ1-1, with 9 nucleotides matching TRBD1. Germline V gene sequence: CDR1 SGHVS, CDR2 FQNEAQ. Trimming cost V 3 bases and J 4 bases; bases outside gene matches: 3. CDR3 length: 14 amino acids. CDR3 bases: TGTGCCAGCAGCTTGGGGGGACAGGGCACTGAAGCTTTCTTT. Translating it yields CASSLGGQGTEAFF.

This rearrangement joins TRBV5-1 to TRBJ2-1; 11 bases match TRBD1. The junction had 8 bases not matched to a gene; V was cut back by 4 bases and J by 8 bases. Per germline, CDR1 SGHRS and CDR2 YFSETQ. The CDR3 is 15 amino acids. The CDR3 DNA reads TGCGCCAGCAGCGTATTCCGGGACAGGGGGGATGAGCAGTTCTTC. Its translation is CASSVFRDRGDEQFF.

The V call is TRBV6-5, the J call TRBJ2-7, with 10 nucleotides matching TRBD1. Trimming cost V 6 bases and J 5 bases; bases outside gene matches: 10. CDR3 size: 15 residues. Germline assignment: CDR1 MNHEY and CDR2 SVGAGI. The CDR3 DNA follows: TGTGCCAGCAGCCCCCGGGACAGGGGATCCCACGAGCAGTACTTC. It encodes CASSPRDRGSHEQYF.

The rearrangement joins TRBV7-2 to TRBJ2-5; 9 bases agree with TRBD2. CDR1 is SGHTA and CDR2 is FQGNSA in the germline V gene. The ends lost 0 bases at V and 5 bases at J; junction bases unmatched: 4. This CDR3 is 15 amino acids long. CDR3 sequence: CASSLAAGGGETQYF. The DNA of the CDR3 is TGTGCCAGCAGCTTAGCAGCGGGGGGAGGGGAGACCCAGTACTTC.

This chain links TRBV19 with TRBJ1-1; 7 bases match TRBD1. The CDR3 extends over 14 amino acids. Germline trimming cut 2 bases from V and 7 bases from J; bases unmatched to any gene: 7. The germline gives CDR1 LNHDA, CDR2 SQIVND (reference sequence). The CDR3 sequence is CASSIRGPAVEAFF. CDR3 coding DNA: TGTGCCAGTAGTATAAGGGGGCCGGCCGTTGAAGCTTTCTTT.

The rearrangement links TRBV27 to TRBJ1-2; D call uncertain. Germline V gene data show CDR1 as MNHEY and CDR2 as SMNVEV (reference sequence). The V gene lost 3 bases and the J gene lost 2 bases, with 7 bases spanning the gap. CDR3 size: 13 residues. CDR3: CASSFKENYGYTF. In nucleotides, the CDR3 is TGTGCCAGCAGTTTCAAGGAGAACTATGGCTACACCTTC.

The chain combines TRBV7-9 with TRBJ2-7; no clear D gene. Germline V lookup: CDR1 SEHNR, CDR2 FQNEAQ (reference sequence). Trimming took 1 base from V and 2 from J, leaving 6 bases between them. The CDR3 has 13 residues. CDR3 residues: CASSLDSPYEQYF. CDR3 nucleotide sequence: TGTGCCAGCAGCTTAGACAGCCCCTACGAGCAGTACTTC.

The CDR3 reads CASSLGTGGTDTQYF. The CDR3 coding sequence is TGCGCCAGCAGTCTCGGGACAGGGGGCACAGATACGCAGTATTTT. The chain is built from TRBV10-1 and TRBJ2-3, with 10 bases fitting TRBD1. The CDR3 spans 15 residues. V dropped 5 bases and J dropped 1; count of bases not matched to a gene: 3. Germline assignment: CDR1 WNHNN and CDR2 SYGVQD (reference sequence).

The chain joins TRBV20-1 to TRBJ2-7; 8 nucleotides align to TRBD2. The junction had 1 base not matched to a gene; V was cut back by 3 bases and J by 3 bases. CDR1 is DFQATT, CDR2 SNEGSKA, per germline (reference sequence). CDR3 length equals 12 residues. The CDR3 nucleotides are TGCAGTGCTAGTAGCGGGATCTACGAGCAGTACTTC. This encodes CSASSGIYEQYF.

This CDR3 is CASSALTSGRGYNEQFF. The CDR3 coding sequence is TGCGCCAGCAGCGCTCTGACTAGCGGGAGAGGATACAATGAGCAGTTCTTC. The chain joins TRBV5-1 to TRBJ2-1; the match to TRBD2 covers 12 bases. CDR3 length: 17 residues. Losses at the gene ends were 4 bases for V and 4 bases for J; bases not matched to a gene: 9. Looked up from germline, CDR1 is SGHRS and CDR2 is YFSETQ.

The rearrangement uses TRBV5-8 and TRBJ1-1; D not resolved. CDR3 length equals 13 residues. Trimming removed 0 bases at V and 4 bases at J, with 7 bases between. The germline V gene encodes CDR1 SGHTS and CDR2 YDEGEE. CDR3 loop: CASSLERGTEAFF. The DNA for the CDR3 is TGTGCCAGCAGCTTGGAACGGGGCACTGAAGCTTTCTTT.

The chain recombines TRBV7-9 with TRBJ1-1; D not certain. The V and J ends lost 4 bases and 1 base respectively, with 10 bases between them. CDR3 size: 14 residues. The V gene's germline CDR1 is SEHNR and CDR2 FQNEAQ (reference sequence). The CDR3 spells CASSSQQANTEAFF. The CDR3 coding sequence is TGTGCCAGCAGCTCCCAGCAGGCGAACACTGAAGCTTTCTTT.

The V call is TRBV12-1, the J call TRBJ2-4; TRBD2, as called in the table, went unchecked against the DNA. TRBV12-1 is deemed a pseudogene. The CDR3 totals 16 residues. The CDR3 is CASSFAGGGTKNIQYF. The CDR3 nucleotides are TGTGCCAGCAGCTTTGCAGGCGGGGGAACCAAAAACATTCAGTACTTC.

Here the CDR3 DNA reads TGCGCCAGCAGCTTGGCCGTTGGCACCTACGAGCAGTACTTC. Protein: CASSLAVGTYEQYF. The rearrangement links TRBV5-1 to TRBJ2-7; no reliable D call. The CDR3 is made up of 14 amino acids. Trimming cost V 0 bases and J 2 bases, with 9 bases left between them. The germline V gene encodes CDR1 SGHRS and CDR2 YFSETQ.

The chain employs TRBV5-1 and TRBJ1-1, with TRBD1 identical over 8 bases. V gave up 1 base and J gave up 3 bases; unmatched junction bases: 5. There are 15 residues in the CDR3. From germline, CDR1 is SGHRS and CDR2 YFSETQ. The CDR3 DNA is TGCGCCAGCAGCTTGCAAGGGACAGGTTACACTGAAGCTTTCTTT. Amino acid sequence: CASSLQGTGYTEAFF.